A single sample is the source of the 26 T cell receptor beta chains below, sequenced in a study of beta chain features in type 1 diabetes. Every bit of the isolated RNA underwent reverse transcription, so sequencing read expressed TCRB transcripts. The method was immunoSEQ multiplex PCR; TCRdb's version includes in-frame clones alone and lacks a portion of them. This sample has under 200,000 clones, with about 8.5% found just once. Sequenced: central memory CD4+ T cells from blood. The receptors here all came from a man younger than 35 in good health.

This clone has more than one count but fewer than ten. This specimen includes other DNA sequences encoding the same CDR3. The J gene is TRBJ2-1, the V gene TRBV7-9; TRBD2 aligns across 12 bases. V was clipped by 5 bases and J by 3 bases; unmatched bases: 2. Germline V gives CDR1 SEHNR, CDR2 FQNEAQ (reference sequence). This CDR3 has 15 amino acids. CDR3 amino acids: CASSPGLAGYNEQFF. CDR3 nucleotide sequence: TGTGCCAGCAGCCCGGGACTAGCGGGCTACAATGAGCAGTTCTTC.

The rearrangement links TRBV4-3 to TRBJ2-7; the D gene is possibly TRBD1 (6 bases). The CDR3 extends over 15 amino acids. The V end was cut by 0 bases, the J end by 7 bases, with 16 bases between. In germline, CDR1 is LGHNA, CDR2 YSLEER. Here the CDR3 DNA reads TGCGCCAGCAGCCAAGATTGGAACAGGGCCCCAGAGCAGTACTTC. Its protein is CASSQDWNRAPEQYF.

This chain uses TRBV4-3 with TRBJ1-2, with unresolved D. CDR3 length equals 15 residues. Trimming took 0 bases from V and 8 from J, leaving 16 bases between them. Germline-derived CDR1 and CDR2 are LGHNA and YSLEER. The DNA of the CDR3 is TGCGCCAGCAGCCAAGAGCGAGGTCGGGGTGGCGGCTACACCTTC. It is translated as CASSQERGRGGGYTF.

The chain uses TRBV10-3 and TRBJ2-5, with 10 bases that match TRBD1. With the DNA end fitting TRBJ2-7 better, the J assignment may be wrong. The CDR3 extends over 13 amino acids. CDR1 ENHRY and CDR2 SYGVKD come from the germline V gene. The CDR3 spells CAIAGTGENEQYF. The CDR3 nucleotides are TGTGCCATAGCCGGGACAGGGGAAAACGAGCAGTACTTC.

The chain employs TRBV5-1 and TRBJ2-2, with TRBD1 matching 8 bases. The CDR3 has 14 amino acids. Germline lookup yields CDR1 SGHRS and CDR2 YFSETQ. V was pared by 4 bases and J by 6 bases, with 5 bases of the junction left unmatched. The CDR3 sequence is CASSQGTGPGELFF. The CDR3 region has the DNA TGCGCCAGCAGCCAGGGGACAGGTCCCGGGGAGCTGTTTTTT.

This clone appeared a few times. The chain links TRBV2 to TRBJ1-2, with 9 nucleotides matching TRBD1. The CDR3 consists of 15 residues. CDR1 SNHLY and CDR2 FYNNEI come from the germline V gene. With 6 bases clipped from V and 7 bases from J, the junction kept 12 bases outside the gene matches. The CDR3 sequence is CASREPGQGFGGYTF. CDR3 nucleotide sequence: TGTGCCAGCAGAGAACCGGGACAGGGCTTCGGTGGCTACACCTTC.

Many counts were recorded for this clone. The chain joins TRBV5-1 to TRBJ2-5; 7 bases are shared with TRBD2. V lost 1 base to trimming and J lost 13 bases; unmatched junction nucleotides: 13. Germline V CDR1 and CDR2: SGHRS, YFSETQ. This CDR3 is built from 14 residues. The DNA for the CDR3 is TGCGCCAGCAGCTTGTCCGGGCTAGCGGAGCCCCGGTACTTC. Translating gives CASSLSGLAEPRYF. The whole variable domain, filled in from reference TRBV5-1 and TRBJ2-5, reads KAGVTQTPRYLIKTRGQQVTLSCSPISGHRSVSWYQQTPGQGLQFLFEYFSETQRNKGNFPGRFSGRQFSNSRSEMNVSTLELGDSALYLCASSLSGLAEPRYFGPGTRLLVL.

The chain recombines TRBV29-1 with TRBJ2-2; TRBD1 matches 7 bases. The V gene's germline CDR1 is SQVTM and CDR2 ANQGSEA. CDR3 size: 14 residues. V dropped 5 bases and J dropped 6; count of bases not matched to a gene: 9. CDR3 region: CSVRNRGVSGELFF. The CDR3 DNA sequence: TGCAGCGTTCGCAACAGGGGAGTATCCGGGGAGCTGTTTTTT.

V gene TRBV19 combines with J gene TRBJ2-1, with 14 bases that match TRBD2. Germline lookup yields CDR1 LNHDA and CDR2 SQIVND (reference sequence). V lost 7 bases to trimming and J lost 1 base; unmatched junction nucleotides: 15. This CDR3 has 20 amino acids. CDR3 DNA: TGTGCCAGTAAATTGGGACTAGCGGGGGCCGGGAGGGGGTCCTACAATGAGCAGTTCTTC. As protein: CASKLGLAGAGRGSYNEQFF.

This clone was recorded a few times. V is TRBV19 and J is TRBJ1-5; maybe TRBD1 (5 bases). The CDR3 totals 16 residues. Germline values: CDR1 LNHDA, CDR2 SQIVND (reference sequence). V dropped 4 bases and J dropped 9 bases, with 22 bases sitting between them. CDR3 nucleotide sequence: TGTGCCAGTAGTACGCCCGAACTCCAGGGTTCCCGGCCCCAGCATTTT. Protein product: CASSTPELQGSRPQHF.

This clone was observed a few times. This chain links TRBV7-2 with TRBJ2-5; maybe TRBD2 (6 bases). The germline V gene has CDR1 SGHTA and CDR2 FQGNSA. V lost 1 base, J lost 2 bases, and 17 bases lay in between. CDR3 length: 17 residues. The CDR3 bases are TGTGCCAGCAGCTTAGTAGGTAGCGGAAGCATACAAGAGACCCAGTACTTC. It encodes CASSLVGSGSIQETQYF. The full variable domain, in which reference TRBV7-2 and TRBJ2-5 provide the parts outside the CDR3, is GAGVSQSPSNKVTEKGKDVELRCDPISGHTALYWYRQSLGQGLEFLIYFQGNSAPDKSGLPSDRFSAERTGGSVSTLTIQRTQQEDSAVYLCASSLVGSGSIQETQYFGPGTRLLVL.

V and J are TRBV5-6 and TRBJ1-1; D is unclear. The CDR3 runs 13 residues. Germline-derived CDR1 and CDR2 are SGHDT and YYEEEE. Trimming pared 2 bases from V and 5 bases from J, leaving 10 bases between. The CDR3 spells CASSFAGGTEAFF. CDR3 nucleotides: TGTGCCAGCAGCTTCGCGGGCGGGACTGAAGCTTTCTTT.

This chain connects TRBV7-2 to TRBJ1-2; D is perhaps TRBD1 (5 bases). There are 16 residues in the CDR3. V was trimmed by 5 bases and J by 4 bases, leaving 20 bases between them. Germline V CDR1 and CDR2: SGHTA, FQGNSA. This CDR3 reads CASSVTQVSQGYGYTF. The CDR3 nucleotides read TGTGCCAGCAGCGTAACCCAAGTTTCTCAGGGCTATGGCTACACCTTC.

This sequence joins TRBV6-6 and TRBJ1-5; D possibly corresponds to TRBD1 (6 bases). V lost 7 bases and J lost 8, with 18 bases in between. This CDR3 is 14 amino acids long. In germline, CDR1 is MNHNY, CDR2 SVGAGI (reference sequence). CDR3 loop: CASTPGDNLEPQHF. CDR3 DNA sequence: TGTGCCAGCACCCCCGGGGACAACTTGGAGCCCCAGCATTTT.

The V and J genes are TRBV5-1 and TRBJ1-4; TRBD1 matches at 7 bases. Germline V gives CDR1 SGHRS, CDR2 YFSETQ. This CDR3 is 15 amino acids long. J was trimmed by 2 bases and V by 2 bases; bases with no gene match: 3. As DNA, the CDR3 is TGCGCCAGCAGCTTAGAGGGACAGACTAATGAAAAACTGTTTTTT. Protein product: CASSLEGQTNEKLFF.

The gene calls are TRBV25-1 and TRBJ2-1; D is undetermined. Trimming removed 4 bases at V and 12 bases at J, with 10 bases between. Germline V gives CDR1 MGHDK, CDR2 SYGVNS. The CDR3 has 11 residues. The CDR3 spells CASSGRLGQFF. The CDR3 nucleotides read TGTGCCAGCAGTGGCAGACTGGGGCAGTTCTTC.

CDR3 region: CASSPGQNTEAFF. The CDR3 nucleotides read TGTGCCAGTAGCCCGGGACAGAACACTGAAGCTTTCTTT. The rearrangement uses TRBV19 and TRBJ1-1; D perhaps matches TRBD1 (6 bases). The CDR3 contains 13 residues. Germline CDR1 reads LNHDA; CDR2 reads SQIVND (reference sequence). The V end lost 6 bases, the J end lost 1 base, and 9 bases lay between the germline ends.

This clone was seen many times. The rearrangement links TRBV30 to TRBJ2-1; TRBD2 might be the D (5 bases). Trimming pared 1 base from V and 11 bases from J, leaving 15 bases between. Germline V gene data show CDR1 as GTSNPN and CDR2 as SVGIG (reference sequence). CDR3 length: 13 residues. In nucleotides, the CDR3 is TGTGCCTGGAGTGCAACAGCGGACGGGAAGCAGTTCTTC. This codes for CAWSATADGKQFF.

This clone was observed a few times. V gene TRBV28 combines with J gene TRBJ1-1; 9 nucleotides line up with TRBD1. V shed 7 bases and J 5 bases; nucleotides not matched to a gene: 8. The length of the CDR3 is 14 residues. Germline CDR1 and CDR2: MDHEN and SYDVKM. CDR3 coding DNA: TGTGCCAGCATTAGCGGACAGGGGTGGACTGAAGCTTTCTTT. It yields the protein CASISGQGWTEAFF.

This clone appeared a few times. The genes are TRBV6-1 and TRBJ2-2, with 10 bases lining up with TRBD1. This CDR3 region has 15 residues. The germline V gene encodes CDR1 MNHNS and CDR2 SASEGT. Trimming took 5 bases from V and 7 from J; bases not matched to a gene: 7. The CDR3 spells CASSWDRGLSGELFF. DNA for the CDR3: TGTGCCAGCAGTTGGGACAGGGGACTGAGCGGGGAGCTGTTTTTT.

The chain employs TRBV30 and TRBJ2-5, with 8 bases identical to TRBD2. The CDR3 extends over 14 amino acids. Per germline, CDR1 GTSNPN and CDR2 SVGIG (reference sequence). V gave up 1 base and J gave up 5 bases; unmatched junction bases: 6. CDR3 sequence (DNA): TGTGCCTGGAGTGCCTCGGGGGGGTACGAGACCCAGTACTTC. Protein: CAWSASGGYETQYF.

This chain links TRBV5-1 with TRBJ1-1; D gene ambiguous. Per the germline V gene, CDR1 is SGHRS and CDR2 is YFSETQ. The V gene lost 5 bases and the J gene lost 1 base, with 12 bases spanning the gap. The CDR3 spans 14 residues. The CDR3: CASSGSAGNTEAFF. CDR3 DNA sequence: TGCGCCAGCAGTGGGTCAGCGGGGAACACTGAAGCTTTCTTT.

The CDR3, as DNA: TGTGCCAGCAGTCCTGTCGTGCCAACAGGAGCTTTCTTT. Its translation is CASSPVVPTGAFF. The chain couples TRBV28 to TRBJ1-1; a possible D gene is TRBD1 (5 bases). The CDR3 is 13 amino acids. The V end was cut by 5 bases, the J end by 10 bases, with 17 bases between. Germline lookup yields CDR1 MDHEN and CDR2 SYDVKM.

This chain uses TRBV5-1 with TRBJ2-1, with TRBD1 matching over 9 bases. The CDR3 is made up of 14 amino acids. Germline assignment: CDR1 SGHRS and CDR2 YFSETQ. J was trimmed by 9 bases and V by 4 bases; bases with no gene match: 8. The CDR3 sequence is CASSMGDRVFEQFF. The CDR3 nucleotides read TGCGCCAGCAGCATGGGGGACAGGGTTTTTGAGCAGTTCTTC.

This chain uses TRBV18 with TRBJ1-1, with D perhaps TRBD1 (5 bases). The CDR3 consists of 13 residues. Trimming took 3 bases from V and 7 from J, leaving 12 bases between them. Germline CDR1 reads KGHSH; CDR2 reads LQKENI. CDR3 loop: CASSPSREGEAFF. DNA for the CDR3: TGTGCCAGCTCACCGAGCAGGGAGGGTGAAGCTTTCTTT.

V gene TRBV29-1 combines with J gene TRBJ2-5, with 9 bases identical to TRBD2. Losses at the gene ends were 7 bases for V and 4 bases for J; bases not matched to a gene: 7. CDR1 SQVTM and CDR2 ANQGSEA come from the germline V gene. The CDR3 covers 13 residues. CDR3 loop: CSGGGGSGETQYF. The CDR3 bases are TGCAGCGGCGGGGGGGGGAGCGGAGAGACCCAGTACTTC.